A single sample is the source of the 4 T cell receptor beta chains below, sequenced in a study of T-cell reconstitution after alpha-beta-depleted transplantation in children. Unique molecular identifiers were used in preparing the TCRbeta library. TCRdb reprocessed the PCR reads with MiXCR, giving one entry per CDR3 protein. The table lists 780,000 or so distinct CDR3 sequences, 15% to 20% of them singletons. The sample consisted of PBMCs, mostly from graft donor cells, taken 360 days after TCRalphabeta/CD19-depleted stem cell transplant. All receptors come from a male patient between 10 and 17 years old who had a stem cell transplant for acute lymphoblastic leukemia, so the T cells may come from the graft donor.

This clonotype was detected a few times. The chain carries TRBV5-5 and TRBJ2-1; D not resolved. The V gene's germline CDR1 is SGHKS and CDR2 YYEKEE (reference sequence). Trimming pared 1 base from V and 13 bases from J, leaving 24 bases between. The CDR3 runs 16 residues. CDR3 bases: TGTGCCAGCAGCTTGTGGGGTAAAGTTAAAGGTCCGTCCCAGTTCTTC. Encoded protein: CASSLWGKVKGPSQFF. Together with reference TRBV5-5 and TRBJ2-1, the CDR3 gives the full variable domain: DAGVTQSPTHLIKTRGQQVTLRCSPISGHKSVSWYQQVLGQGPQFIFQYYEKEERGRGNFPDRFSARQFPNYSSELNVNALLLGDSALYLCASSLWGKVKGPSQFFGPGTRLTVL.

In this sample, this clonotype turned up many times. The rearrangement links TRBV5-1 to TRBJ2-2; maybe TRBD1 (6 bases). CDR1 and CDR2 (germline): SGHRS, YFSETQ. With 0 bases removed from V and 1 base from J, the gap between germline ends came to 7 bases. This CDR3 is 15 amino acids long. This CDR3 reads CASSLARGNTGELFF. In DNA form, the CDR3 reads TGCGCCAGCAGCTTGGCCAGGGGGAACACCGGGGAGCTGTTTTTT. The complete variable domain, with remaining parts taken from reference TRBV5-1 and TRBJ2-2, reads KAGVTQTPRYLIKTRGQQVTLSCSPISGHRSVSWYQQTPGQGLQFLFEYFSETQRNKGNFPGRFSGRQFSNSRSEMNVSTLELGDSALYLCASSLARGNTGELFFGEGSRLTVL.

V is TRBV20-1 and J is TRBJ1-5; 7 bases line up with TRBD1. With 6 bases clipped from V and 3 bases from J, the junction kept 8 bases outside the gene matches. This CDR3 spans 14 amino acids. Germline lookup yields CDR1 DFQATT and CDR2 SNEGSKA (reference sequence). For the CDR3, the DNA is TGCAGTGCACTCACAGGGGCCCACAATCAGCCCCAGCATTTT. Translated: CSALTGAHNQPQHF.

This clonotype was seen only a few times. V gene TRBV5-1 combines with J gene TRBJ1-2, with unresolved D. The CDR3 covers 13 residues. The germline V gene has CDR1 SGHRS and CDR2 YFSETQ. V was cut by 1 base and J by 4 bases, with 8 bases left in between. The CDR3 sequence is CASSLSVAYGYTF. Written as DNA, the CDR3 is TGCGCCAGCAGCTTGTCGGTTGCCTATGGCTACACCTTC.